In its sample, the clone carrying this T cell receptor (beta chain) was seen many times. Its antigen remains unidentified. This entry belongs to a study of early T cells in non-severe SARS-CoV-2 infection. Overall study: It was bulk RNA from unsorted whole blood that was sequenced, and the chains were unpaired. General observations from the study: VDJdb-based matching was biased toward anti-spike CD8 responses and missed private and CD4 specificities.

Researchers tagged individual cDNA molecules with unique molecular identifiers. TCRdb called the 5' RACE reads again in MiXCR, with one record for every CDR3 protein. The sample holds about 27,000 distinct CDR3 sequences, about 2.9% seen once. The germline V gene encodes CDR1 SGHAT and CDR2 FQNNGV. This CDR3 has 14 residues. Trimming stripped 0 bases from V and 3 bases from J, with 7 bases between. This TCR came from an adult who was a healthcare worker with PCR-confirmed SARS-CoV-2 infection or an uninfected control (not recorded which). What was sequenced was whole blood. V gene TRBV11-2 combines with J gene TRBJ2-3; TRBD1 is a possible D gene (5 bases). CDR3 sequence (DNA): TGTGCCAGCAGCTTAGATAAGGGGACAGATACGCAGTATTTT. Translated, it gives CASSLDKGTDTQYF. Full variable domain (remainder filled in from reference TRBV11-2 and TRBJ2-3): EAGVAQSPRYKIIEKRQSVAFWCNPISGHATLYWYQQILGQGPKLLIQFQNNGVVDDSQLPKDRFSAERLKGVDSTLKIQPAKLEDSAVYLCASSLDKGTDTQYFGPGTRLTVL.